This T cell receptor beta chain was retrieved from a study of blood T cell repertoires in COVID-19. About the research overall: Samples of COVID-19 (acute and convalescent) were obtained from the United States, Italy and Spain. The cDNA or gDNA used as material had been derived from T cells, B-cell-depleted T cells, or PBMCs.

As processed by the authors: Reference gene primers were amplified, and this amplification served to estimate nucleated cell counts. The protocol was immunoSEQ multiplex PCR, while the TCRdb copy is restricted to in-frame clones and leaves out a portion. That table supplies the V and J calls and clone size; D and trimming were determined from the DNA. The table includes about 46,000 clones, more than 75% detected once. This clone was seen a single time. The CDR3 has 14 residues. The germline V gene has CDR1 MNHEY and CDR2 SMNVEV (reference sequence). The junction had 8 bases not matched to a gene; V was cut back by 8 bases and J by 3 bases.

The sequence came from a man in his forties or fifties with active COVID-19. This chain uses TRBV27 with TRBJ2-3; 7 nucleotides align to TRBD2. The sample taken for sequencing was peripheral blood. CDR3 protein: CASGSAGPTDTQYF. The CDR3 DNA reads TGTGCCAGCGGCTCAGCGGGACCTACAGATACGCAGTATTTT.